These T cell receptor beta chains were read from a single sample in a study of blood T cell repertoires in COVID-19. This table comes from immunoSEQ multiplex PCR, and its TCRdb copy is limited to in-frame clones, with some not included. Of 250,000 to 300,000 clones listed, approximately 90% are singletons. The sequenced sample was PBMCs or T cells enriched from blood (not recorded which). Receptor source: a man aged 18 to 30 who had recovered from COVID-19. Both conserved end residues are part of each CDR3. A D gene is named only where the DNA matches it firmly. Clone size is stated in some rows and not others, as once, few, many or a class when expanded.

>TRBV7-9|.|TRBJ1-6|.
CASSLSGTAWKNSPLHF
TGTGCCAGCAGCTTAAGCGGGACGGCCTGGAAGAATTCACCCCTCCACTTT
>TRBV27|.|TRBJ1-5|once
CASSLDLNQPQHF
TGTGCCAGCAGTTTAGACTTGAATCAGCCCCAGCATTTT
>TRBV19|.|TRBJ1-2|.
CASSINPRVIGYGYTF
TGTGCCAGTAGTATTAACCCCAGGGTTATTGGCTATGGCTACACCTTC
>TRBV7-9|TRBD2|TRBJ2-5|.
CASSLGMVAGEETQYF
TGTGCCAGCAGCTTAGGGATGGTAGCGGGAGAAGAGACCCAGTACTTC
>TRBV19|TRBD1|TRBJ1-2|once
CASSLTTGGGKNGYTF
TGTGCCAGTAGTCTAACTACAGGGGGCGGTAAGAATGGCTACACCTTC
>TRBV7-3|.|TRBJ2-6|once
CASSPTGSGNVLTF
TGTGCCAGCAGCCCGACAGGCTCTGGCAACGTCCTGACTTTC
>TRBV30|.|TRBJ1-5|.
CAWSVAESNQPQHF
TGTGCCTGGAGTGTCGCGGAAAGCAATCAGCCCCAGCATTTT
>TRBV4-1|.|TRBJ1-5|.
CASSQGDSNQPQHF
TGCGCCAGCAGCCAAGGAGATAGCAATCAGCCCCAGCATTTT
>TRBV29-1|TRBD2|TRBJ2-7|.
CSVSTGTSPSEQYF
TGCAGCGTCTCCACCGGGACTAGTCCGTCCGAGCAGTACTTC
>TRBV6-1|.|TRBJ2-3|few
CASSEAFGGGPDTQYF
TGTGCCAGCAGTGAAGCGTTTGGGGGGGGGCCAGATACGCAGTATTTT
>TRBV27|TRBD2|TRBJ2-5|.
CASRLAGWQETQYF
TGTGCCAGTCGACTAGCGGGGTGGCAAGAGACCCAGTACTTC
>TRBV6-5|.|TRBJ2-1|.
CASSKPSAEQFF
TGTGCCAGCAGTAAGCCTTCTGCTGAGCAGTTCTTC
>TRBV27|TRBD1|TRBJ1-1|.
CASSLRTGGHTEAFF
TGTGCCAGCAGTTTACGGACAGGGGGTCACACTGAAGCTTTCTTT
>TRBV10-3|TRBD1|TRBJ2-7|.
CAISGPGQGFREQYF
TGTGCCATCAGTGGGCCGGGACAGGGGTTCCGCGAGCAGTACTTC
>TRBV2|.|TRBJ1-5|few
CASSEEKGGTNQPQHF
TGTGCCAGCAGTGAAGAAAAGGGAGGAACCAATCAGCCCCAGCATTTT
>TRBV14|.|TRBJ2-1|.
CASSQFRGNEQFF
TGTGCCAGCAGCCAATTTCGGGGCAATGAGCAGTTCTTC
>TRBV7-9|TRBD1|TRBJ1-1|.
CASSLLRGFGEAFF
TGTGCCAGCAGCTTACTCAGGGGGTTTGGTGAAGCTTTCTTT
>TRBV19|TRBD2|TRBJ2-7|.
CASSPTSGGEEQYF
TGTGCCAGTAGTCCGACTAGCGGGGGTGAGGAGCAGTACTTC
>TRBV7-8|.|TRBJ2-1|once
CASSLGRTVSYNEQFF
TGTGCCAGCAGCTTAGGGAGGACAGTCTCCTACAATGAGCAGTTCTTC
>TRBV7-9|TRBD1|TRBJ1-5|.
CASSETGGEQPQHF
TGTGCCAGCAGCGAGACAGGGGGCGAGCAGCCCCAGCATTTT
>TRBV27|TRBD1|TRBJ2-1|few
CASRKGQGALGSEQFF
TGTGCCAGCCGAAAGGGACAGGGGGCCCTAGGGTCTGAGCAGTTCTTC
>TRBV5-1|.|TRBJ2-7|.
CASRPFSGQNFYEQYF
TGCGCCAGCAGGCCTTTCTCGGGACAAAATTTTTACGAGCAGTACTTC
>TRBV3-1/TRBV3-2|.|TRBJ1-1|.
CASNHIDRNTEAFF
TGTGCCAGCAACCACATAGACAGGAACACTGAAGCTTTCTTT
>TRBV15|TRBD1|TRBJ2-7|.
CATSRATWTGGTYEQYF
TGTGCCACCAGCAGAGCAACTTGGACAGGGGGAACCTACGAGCAGTACTTC
>TRBV2|.|TRBJ1-1|few
CASSVPQFMNTEAFF
TGTGCCAGCAGTGTTCCCCAGTTTATGAACACTGAAGCTTTCTTT
>TRBV18|TRBD2|TRBJ2-7|.
CASSQGLAGSYEQYF
TGTGCCAGCTCACAGGGACTAGCGGGATCCTACGAGCAGTACTTC
>TRBV5-1|TRBD1|TRBJ2-3|.
CASSLGTGGSSDTQYF
TGCGCCAGCAGCTTGGGGACAGGGGGCTCCTCTGATACGCAGTATTTT
>TRBV10-3|.|TRBJ2-3|.
CAISTSGSTDTQYF
TGTGCCATCAGCACGAGCGGGAGCACAGATACGCAGTATTTT
>TRBV5-5|.|TRBJ2-7|.
CASSLTLGSVEQYF
TGTGCCAGCAGCTTGACACTAGGTTCAGTCGAGCAGTACTTC
>TRBV5-1|TRBD2|TRBJ2-7|.
CASSLAGLAYEQYF
TGCGCCAGCAGCTTGGCAGGACTAGCATACGAGCAGTACTTC
>TRBV19|TRBD2|TRBJ2-3|.
CASNGLAGGGDTQYF
TGTGCCAGTAACGGACTAGCGGGAGGGGGAGATACGCAGTATTTT
>TRBV28|.|TRBJ1-3|.
CGSGRGRDGNTIYF
TGTGGGTCAGGGCGTGGCAGGGATGGAAACACCATATATTTT
>TRBV10-2|.|TRBJ1-6|.
CASSTDSYNSPLHF
TGCGCCAGCAGTACGGACAGCTATAATTCACCCCTCCACTTT
>TRBV2|TRBD1|TRBJ1-5|once
CARTTGTGSNQPQHF
TGTGCCAGGACTACCGGGACAGGAAGCAATCAGCCCCAGCATTTT
>TRBV2|TRBD2|TRBJ2-1|.
CASSQTRSGGLAEQFF
TGTGCCAGCAGTCAGACCCGTAGCGGGGGGTTGGCTGAGCAGTTCTTC
>TRBV6-2/TRBV6-3|TRBD2|TRBJ2-7|.
CASSPGLAREQYF
TGTGCCAGCAGTCCGGGACTAGCGAGGGAGCAGTACTTC
>TRBV29-1|.|TRBJ1-5|few
CSAADGILGNQPQHF
TGCAGCGCCGCCGACGGGATTTTGGGCAATCAGCCCCAGCATTTT
>TRBV28|.|TRBJ1-1|.
CASSDRYVNTEAFF
TGTGCCAGCAGTGACAGGTATGTGAACACTGAAGCTTTCTTT
>TRBV27|TRBD1|TRBJ1-2|.
CASSPTRGQTYGYTF
TGTGCCAGCAGCCCAACCCGGGGACAGACCTATGGCTACACCTTC
>TRBV7-2|TRBD1|TRBJ1-1|.
CASSLTGQANTEAFF
TGTGCCAGCAGCTTAACGGGACAGGCGAACACTGAAGCTTTCTTT
>TRBV2|TRBD1|TRBJ1-2|.
CASSDPRQGGGYTF
TGTGCCAGCAGTGATCCAAGACAGGGGGGAGGCTACACCTTC
>TRBV4-1|TRBD1|TRBJ1-6|.
CASSQYGGQGRESPLHF
TGCGCCAGCAGCCAATACGGAGGACAGGGAAGAGAGTCACCCCTCCACTTT
>TRBV7-9|.|TRBJ1-1|.
CASSLSGNTEAFF
TGTGCCAGCAGCTTAAGCGGCAACACTGAAGCTTTCTTT